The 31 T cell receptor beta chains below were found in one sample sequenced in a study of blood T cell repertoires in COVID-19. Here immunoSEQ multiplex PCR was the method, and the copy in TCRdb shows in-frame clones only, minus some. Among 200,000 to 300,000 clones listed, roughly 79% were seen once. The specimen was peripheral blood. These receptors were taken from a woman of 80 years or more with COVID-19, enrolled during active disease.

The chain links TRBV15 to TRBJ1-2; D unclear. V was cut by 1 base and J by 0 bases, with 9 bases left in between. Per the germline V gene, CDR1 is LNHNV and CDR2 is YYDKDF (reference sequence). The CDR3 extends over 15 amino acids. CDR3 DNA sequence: TGTGCCACCAGCAGAGGAGACACAACTAACTATGGCTACACCTTC. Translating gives CATSRGDTTNYGYTF.

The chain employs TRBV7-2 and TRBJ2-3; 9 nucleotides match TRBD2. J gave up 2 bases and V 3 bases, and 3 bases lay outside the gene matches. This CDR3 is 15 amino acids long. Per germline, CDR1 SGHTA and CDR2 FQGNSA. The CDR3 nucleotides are TGTGCCAGCAGCTTGACTAGCGGTAACACAGATACGCAGTATTTT. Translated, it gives CASSLTSGNTDTQYF. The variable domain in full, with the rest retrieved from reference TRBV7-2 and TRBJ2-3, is GAGVSQSPSNKVTEKGKDVELRCDPISGHTALYWYRQSLGQGLEFLIYFQGNSAPDKSGLPSDRFSAERTGGSVSTLTIQRTQQEDSAVYLCASSLTSGNTDTQYFGPGTRLTVL.

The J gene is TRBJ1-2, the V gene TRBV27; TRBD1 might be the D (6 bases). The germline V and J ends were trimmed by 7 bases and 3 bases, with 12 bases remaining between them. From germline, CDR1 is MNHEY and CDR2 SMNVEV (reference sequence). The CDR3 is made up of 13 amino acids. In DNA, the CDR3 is TGTGCCAGCACAGGGGAGAATGACTATGGCTACACCTTC. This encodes CASTGENDYGYTF.

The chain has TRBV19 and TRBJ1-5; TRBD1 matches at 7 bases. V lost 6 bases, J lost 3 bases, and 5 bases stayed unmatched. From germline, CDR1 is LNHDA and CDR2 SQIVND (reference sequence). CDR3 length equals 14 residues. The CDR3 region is CASRGTALNQPQHF. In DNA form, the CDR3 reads TGTGCCAGTAGAGGGACAGCCCTCAATCAGCCCCAGCATTTT.

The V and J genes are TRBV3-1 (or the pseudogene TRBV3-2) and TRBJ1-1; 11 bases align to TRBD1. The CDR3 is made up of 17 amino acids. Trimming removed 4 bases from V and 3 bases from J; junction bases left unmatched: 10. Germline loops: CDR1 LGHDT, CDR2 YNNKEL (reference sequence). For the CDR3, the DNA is TGTGCCAGCAGCCGCGGACAGGGGGCGAGGGTAGACACTGAAGCTTTCTTT. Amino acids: CASSRGQGARVDTEAFF.

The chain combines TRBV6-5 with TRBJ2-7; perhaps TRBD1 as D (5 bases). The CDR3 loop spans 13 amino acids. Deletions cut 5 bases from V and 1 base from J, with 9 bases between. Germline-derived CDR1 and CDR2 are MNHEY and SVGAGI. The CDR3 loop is CASSPRESYEQYF. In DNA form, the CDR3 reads TGTGCCAGCAGTCCCAGGGAATCCTACGAGCAGTACTTC.

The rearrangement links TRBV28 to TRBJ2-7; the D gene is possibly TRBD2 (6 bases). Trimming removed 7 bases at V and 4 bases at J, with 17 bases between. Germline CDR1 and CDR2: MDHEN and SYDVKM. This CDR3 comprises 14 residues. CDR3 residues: CASKVGGAGYEQYF. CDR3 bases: TGTGCCAGCAAGGTGGGCGGGGCGGGTTACGAGCAGTACTTC.

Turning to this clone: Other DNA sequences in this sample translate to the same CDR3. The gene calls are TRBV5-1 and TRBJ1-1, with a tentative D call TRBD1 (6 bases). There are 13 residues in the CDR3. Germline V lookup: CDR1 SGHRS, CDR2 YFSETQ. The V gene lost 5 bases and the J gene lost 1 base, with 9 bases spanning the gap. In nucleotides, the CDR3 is TGCGCCAGCAGTTCGACAGGGAACACTGAAGCTTTCTTT. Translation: CASSSTGNTEAFF.

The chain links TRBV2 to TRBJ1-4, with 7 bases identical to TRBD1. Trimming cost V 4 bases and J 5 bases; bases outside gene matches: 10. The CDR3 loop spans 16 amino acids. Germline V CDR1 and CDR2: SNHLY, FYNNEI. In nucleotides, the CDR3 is TGTGCCAGCAGTGGGGGTCCGGGACAGCGGAATGAAAAACTGTTTTTT. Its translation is CASSGGPGQRNEKLFF.

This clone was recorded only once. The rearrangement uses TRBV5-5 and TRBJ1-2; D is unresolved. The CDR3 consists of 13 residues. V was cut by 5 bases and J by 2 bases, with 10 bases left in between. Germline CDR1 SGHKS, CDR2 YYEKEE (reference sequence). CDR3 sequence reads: CASSLPGNYGYTF. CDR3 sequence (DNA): TGTGCCAGCAGTTTACCCGGGAACTATGGCTACACCTTC.

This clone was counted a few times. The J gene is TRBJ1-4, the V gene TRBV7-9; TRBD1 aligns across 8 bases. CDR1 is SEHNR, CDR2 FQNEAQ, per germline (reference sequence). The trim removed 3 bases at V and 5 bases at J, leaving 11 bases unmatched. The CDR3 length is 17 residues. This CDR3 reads CASSFLGQGGRNEKLFF. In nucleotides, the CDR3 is TGTGCCAGCAGCTTCTTAGGACAGGGAGGTCGGAATGAAAAACTGTTTTTT.

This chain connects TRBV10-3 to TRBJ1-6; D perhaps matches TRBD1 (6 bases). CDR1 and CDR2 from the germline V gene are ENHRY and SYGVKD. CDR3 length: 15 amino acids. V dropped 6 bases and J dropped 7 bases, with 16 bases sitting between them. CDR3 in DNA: TGTGCCATCAGGAGAGCAGACAGGCAAAATTCACCCCTCCACTTT. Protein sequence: CAIRRADRQNSPLHF.

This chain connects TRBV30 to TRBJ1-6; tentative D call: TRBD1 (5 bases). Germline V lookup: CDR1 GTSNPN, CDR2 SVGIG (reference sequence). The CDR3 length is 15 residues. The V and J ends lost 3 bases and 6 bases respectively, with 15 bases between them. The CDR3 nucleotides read TGTGCCTGGAGCCCAGCGACAGCCGGTAATTCACCCCTCCACTTT. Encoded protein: CAWSPATAGNSPLHF.

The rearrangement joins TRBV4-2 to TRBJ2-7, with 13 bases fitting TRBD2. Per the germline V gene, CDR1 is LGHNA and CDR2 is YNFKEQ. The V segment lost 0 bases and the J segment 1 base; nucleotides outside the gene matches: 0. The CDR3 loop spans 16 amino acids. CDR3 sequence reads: CASSQETSGRSYEQYF. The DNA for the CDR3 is TGTGCCAGCAGCCAAGAGACTAGCGGGAGGTCCTACGAGCAGTACTTC.

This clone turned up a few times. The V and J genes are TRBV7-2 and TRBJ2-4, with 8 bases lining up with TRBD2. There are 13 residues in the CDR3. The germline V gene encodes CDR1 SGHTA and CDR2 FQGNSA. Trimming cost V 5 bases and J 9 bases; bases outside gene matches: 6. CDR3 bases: TGTGCCAGCAGCCCGGGGGGGCAGGGCATTCAGTACTTC. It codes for CASSPGGQGIQYF.

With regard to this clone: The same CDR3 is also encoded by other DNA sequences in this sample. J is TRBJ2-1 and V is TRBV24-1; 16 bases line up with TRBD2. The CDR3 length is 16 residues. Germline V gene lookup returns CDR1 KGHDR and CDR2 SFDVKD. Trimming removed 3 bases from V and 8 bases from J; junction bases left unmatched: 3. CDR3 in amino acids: CATSDPGLAGGDEQFF. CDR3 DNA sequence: TGTGCCACCAGTGATCCGGGACTAGCGGGGGGGGATGAGCAGTTCTTC.

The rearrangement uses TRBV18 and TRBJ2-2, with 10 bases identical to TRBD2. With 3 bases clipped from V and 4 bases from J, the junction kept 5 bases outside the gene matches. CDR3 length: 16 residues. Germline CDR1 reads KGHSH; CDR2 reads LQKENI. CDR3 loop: CASSPLASGSTGELFF. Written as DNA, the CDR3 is TGTGCCAGCTCACCGCTAGCTAGCGGGAGCACCGGGGAGCTGTTTTTT.

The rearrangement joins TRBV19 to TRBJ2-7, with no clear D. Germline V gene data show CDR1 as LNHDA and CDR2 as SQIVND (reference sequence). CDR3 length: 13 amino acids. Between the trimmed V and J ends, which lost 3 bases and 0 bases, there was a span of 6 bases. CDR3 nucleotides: TGTGCCAGTAGTATGACACACTCCTACGAGCAGTACTTC. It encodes CASSMTHSYEQYF.

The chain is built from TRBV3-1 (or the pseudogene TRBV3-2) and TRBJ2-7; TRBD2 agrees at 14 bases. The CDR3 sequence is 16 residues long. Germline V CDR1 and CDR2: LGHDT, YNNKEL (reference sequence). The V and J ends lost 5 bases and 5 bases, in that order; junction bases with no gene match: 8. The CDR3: CASSVRTSGGRNEQYF. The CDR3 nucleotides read TGTGCCAGCAGCGTACGGACTAGCGGGGGGAGGAACGAGCAGTACTTC.

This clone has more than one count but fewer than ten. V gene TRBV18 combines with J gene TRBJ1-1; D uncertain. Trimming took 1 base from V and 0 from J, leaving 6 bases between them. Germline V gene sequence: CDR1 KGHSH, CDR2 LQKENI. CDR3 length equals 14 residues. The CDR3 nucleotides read TGTGCCAGCTCACCACTCACACTGAACACTGAAGCTTTCTTT. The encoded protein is CASSPLTLNTEAFF.

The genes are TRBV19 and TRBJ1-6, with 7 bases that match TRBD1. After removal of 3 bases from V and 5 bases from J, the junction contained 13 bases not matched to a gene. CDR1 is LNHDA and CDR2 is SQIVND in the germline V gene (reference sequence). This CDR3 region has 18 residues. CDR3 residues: CASSIQGLGTENNSPLHF. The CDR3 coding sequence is TGTGCCAGTAGTATTCAAGGTCTGGGGACAGAAAATAATTCACCCCTCCACTTT.

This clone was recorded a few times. CDR3 amino acids: CASKPGSSYNEQFF. The CDR3 nucleotides are TGTGCCAGTAAGCCGGGGAGCTCCTACAATGAGCAGTTCTTC. The gene calls are TRBV19 and TRBJ2-1, with D maybe TRBD2 (5 bases). The CDR3 has 14 residues. V was cut by 7 bases and J by 0 bases, with 10 bases left in between. The germline V gene has CDR1 LNHDA and CDR2 SQIVND (reference sequence).

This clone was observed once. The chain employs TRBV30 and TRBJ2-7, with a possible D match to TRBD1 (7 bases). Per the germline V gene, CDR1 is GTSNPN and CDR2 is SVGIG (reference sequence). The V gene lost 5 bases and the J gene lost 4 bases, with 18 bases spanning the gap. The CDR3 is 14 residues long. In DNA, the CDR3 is TGTGCCTGGGGAAGACAGGGTGGGGGGTACGAGCAGTACTTC. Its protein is CAWGRQGGGYEQYF.

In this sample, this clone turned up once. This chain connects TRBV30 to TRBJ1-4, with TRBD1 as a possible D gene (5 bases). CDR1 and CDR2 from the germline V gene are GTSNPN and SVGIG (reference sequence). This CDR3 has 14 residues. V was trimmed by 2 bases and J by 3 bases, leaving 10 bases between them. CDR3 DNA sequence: TGTGCCTGGAGTAAGGGACTGTCTAATGAAAAACTGTTTTTT. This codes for CAWSKGLSNEKLFF.

The CDR3 protein is CASSLGTSGRGNEQFF. The CDR3 DNA reads as TGTGCCAGCAGCCTCGGGACTAGCGGGAGGGGCAATGAGCAGTTCTTC. This chain connects TRBV14 to TRBJ2-1, with 16 bases aligning to TRBD2. CDR1 SGHDN and CDR2 FVKESK come from the germline V gene. The junction had 3 bases not matched to a gene; V was cut back by 4 bases and J by 6 bases. The CDR3 length is 16 residues.

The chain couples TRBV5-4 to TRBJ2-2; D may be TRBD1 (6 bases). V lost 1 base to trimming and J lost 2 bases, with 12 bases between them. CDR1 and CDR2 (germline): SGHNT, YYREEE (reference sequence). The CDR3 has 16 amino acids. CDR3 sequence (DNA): TGTGCCAGCAGCTTGTGGTTGGGGGCCAACACCGGGGAGCTGTTTTTT. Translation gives CASSLWLGANTGELFF.

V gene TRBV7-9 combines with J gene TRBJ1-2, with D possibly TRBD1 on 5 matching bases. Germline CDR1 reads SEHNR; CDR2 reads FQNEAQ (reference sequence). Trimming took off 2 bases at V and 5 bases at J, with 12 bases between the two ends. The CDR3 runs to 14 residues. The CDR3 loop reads CASSLIRAGYGYTF. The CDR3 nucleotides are TGTGCCAGCAGCTTAATTCGGGCAGGGTATGGCTACACCTTC.

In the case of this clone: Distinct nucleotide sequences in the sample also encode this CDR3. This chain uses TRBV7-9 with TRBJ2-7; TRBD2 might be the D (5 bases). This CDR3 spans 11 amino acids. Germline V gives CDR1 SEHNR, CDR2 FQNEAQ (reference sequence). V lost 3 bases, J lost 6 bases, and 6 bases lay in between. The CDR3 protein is CASSFAGEQYF. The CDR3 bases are TGTGCCAGCAGCTTTGCGGGCGAGCAGTACTTC.

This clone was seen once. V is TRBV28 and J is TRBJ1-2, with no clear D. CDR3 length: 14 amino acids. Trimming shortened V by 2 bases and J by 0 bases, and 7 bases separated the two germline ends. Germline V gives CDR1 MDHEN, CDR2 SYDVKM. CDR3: CASSLNIANYGYTF. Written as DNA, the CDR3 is TGTGCCAGCAGTTTAAATATCGCTAACTATGGCTACACCTTC.

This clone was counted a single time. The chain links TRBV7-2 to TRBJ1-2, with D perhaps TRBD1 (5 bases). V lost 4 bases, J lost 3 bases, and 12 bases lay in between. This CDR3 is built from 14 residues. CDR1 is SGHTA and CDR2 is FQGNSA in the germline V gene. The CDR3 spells CASSSSQGHYGYTF. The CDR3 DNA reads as TGTGCCAGCAGCTCAAGTCAGGGCCACTATGGCTACACCTTC.

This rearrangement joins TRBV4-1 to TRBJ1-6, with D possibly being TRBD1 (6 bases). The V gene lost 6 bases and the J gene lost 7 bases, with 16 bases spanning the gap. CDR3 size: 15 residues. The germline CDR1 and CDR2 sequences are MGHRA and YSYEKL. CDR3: CASRAGRQGNSPLHF. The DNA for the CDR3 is TGCGCCAGCAGAGCGGGAAGGCAGGGGAATTCACCCCTCCACTTT.